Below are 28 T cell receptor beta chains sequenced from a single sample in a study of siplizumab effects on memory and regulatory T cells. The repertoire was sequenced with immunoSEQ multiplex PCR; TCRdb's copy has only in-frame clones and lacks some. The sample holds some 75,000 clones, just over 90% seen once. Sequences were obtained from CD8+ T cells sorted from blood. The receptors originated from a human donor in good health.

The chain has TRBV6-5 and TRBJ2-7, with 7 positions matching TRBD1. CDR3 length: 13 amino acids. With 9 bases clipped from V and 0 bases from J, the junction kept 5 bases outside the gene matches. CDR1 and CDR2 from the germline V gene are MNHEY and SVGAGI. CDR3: CARTGTASYEQYF. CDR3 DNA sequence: TGTGCCAGAACCGGGACAGCCTCCTACGAGCAGTACTTC.

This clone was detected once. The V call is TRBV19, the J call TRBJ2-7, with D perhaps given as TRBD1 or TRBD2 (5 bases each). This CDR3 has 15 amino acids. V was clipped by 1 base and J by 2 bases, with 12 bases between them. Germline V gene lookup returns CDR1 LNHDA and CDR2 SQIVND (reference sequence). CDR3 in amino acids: CASSIGGGGTYEQYF. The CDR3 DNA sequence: TGTGCCAGTAGTATAGGTGGTGGGGGTACCTACGAGCAGTACTTC.

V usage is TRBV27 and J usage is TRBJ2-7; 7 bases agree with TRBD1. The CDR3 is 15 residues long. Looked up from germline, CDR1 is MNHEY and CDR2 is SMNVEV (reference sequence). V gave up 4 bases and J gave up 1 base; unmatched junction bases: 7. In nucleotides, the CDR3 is TGTGCCAGCAGTTGGTCTGGGACAGTTTCCTACGAGCAGTACTTC. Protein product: CASSWSGTVSYEQYF.

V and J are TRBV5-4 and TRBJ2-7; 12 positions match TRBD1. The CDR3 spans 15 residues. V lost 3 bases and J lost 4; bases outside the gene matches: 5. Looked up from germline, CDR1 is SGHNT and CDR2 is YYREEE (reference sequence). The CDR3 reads CASSWAGQGAYEQYF. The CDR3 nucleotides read TGTGCCAGCAGCTGGGCGGGACAGGGGGCTTACGAGCAGTACTTC.

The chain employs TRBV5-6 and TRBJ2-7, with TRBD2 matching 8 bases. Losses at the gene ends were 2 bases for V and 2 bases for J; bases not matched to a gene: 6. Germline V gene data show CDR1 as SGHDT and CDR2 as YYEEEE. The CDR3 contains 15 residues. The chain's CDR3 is CASSLEALAAYEQYF. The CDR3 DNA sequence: TGTGCCAGCAGCTTAGAGGCACTAGCGGCCTACGAGCAGTACTTC.

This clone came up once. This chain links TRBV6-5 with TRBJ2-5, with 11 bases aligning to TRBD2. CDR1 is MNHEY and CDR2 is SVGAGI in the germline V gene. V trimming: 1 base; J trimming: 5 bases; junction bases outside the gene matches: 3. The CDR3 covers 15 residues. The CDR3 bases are TGTGCCAGCAGTTACTGGTCTAGCGGGGGGGAGACCCAGTACTTC. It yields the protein CASSYWSSGGETQYF.

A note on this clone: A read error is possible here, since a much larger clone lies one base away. CDR3 bases: TGTGCCAGTACCCCTCCAACAGGGTCAGAGGTTAAAAAACTGTTTTTT. This translates into CASTPPTGSEVKKLFF. This rearrangement joins TRBV19 to TRBJ1-4; possibly TRBD1 for D (6 bases). V was pared by 7 bases and J by 9 bases, with 24 bases between. Germline CDR1 is LNHDA and CDR2 is SQIVND (reference sequence). CDR3 length equals 16 residues. The variable domain in full, completed from reference TRBV19 and TRBJ1-4, reads DGGITQSPKYLFRKEGQNVTLSCEQNLNHDAMYWYRQDPGQGLRLIYYSQIVNDFQKGDIAEGYSVSREKKESFPLTVTSAQKNPTAFYLCASTPPTGSEVKKLFFGSGTQLSVL.

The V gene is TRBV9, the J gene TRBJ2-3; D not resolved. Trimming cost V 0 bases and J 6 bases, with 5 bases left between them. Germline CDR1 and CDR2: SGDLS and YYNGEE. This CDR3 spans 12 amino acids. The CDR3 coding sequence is TGTGCCAGCAGCGTAGACCCGGATACGCAGTATTTT. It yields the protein CASSVDPDTQYF.

In nucleotides, the CDR3 is TGTGCCAGCAGCCGGACAGTGAACACTGAAGCTTTCTTT. The encoded protein is CASSRTVNTEAFF. The rearrangement uses TRBV7-7 and TRBJ1-1, with a weak D call TRBD1 (6 bases). The CDR3 is 13 amino acids. Trimming pared 5 bases from V and 0 bases from J, leaving 7 bases between. Germline-derived CDR1 and CDR2 are SSHAT and FNYEAQ (reference sequence).

The CDR3 DNA is TGCGCCAGCAGCCAGACTAGCGGGGTCGCAGATACGCAGTATTTT. As protein: CASSQTSGVADTQYF. The chain couples TRBV4-1 to TRBJ2-3, with 11 positions matching TRBD2. The ends lost 3 bases at V and 4 bases at J; junction bases unmatched: 3. CDR3 length: 15 amino acids. Germline V gene lookup returns CDR1 MGHRA and CDR2 YSYEKL.

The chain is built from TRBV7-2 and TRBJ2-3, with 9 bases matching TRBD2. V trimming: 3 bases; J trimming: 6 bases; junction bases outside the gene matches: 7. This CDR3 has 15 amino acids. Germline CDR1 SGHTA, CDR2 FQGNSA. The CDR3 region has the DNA TGTGCCAGCAGCTTGACTAGCGGTGTTTCGGATACGCAGTATTTT. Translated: CASSLTSGVSDTQYF.

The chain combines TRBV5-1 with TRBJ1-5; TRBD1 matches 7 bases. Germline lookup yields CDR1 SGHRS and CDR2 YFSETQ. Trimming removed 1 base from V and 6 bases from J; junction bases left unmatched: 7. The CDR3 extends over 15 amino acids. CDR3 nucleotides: TGCGCCAGCAGCTTGCTAGGGGGCGCCGGTCAGCCCCAGCATTTT. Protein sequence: CASSLLGGAGQPQHF.

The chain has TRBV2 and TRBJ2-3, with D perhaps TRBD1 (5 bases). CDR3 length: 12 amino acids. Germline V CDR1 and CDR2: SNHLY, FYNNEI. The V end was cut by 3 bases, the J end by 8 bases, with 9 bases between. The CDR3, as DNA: TGTGCCAGCAGTGAGGGGCCAGTTACGCAGTATTTT. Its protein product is CASSEGPVTQYF.

CDR3 DNA: TGTGCCAGCAGTCCCCTGGGCCCCCTAGATACGCAGTATTTT. Translation: CASSPLGPLDTQYF. The rearrangement uses TRBV27 and TRBJ2-3; no clear D gene. The CDR3 loop spans 14 amino acids. Germline CDR1 reads MNHEY; CDR2 reads SMNVEV (reference sequence). Trimming took off 5 bases at V and 5 bases at J, with 14 bases between the two ends.

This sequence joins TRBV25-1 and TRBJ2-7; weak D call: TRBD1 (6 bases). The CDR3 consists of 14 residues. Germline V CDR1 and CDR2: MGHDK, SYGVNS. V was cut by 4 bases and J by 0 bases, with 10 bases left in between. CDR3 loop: CASSVQGLSYEQYF. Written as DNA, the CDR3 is TGTGCCAGCAGTGTACAGGGCCTCTCCTACGAGCAGTACTTC.

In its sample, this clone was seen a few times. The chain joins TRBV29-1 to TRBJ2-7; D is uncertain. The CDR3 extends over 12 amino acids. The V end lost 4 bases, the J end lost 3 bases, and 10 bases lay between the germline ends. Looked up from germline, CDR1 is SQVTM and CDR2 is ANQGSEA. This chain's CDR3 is CSVATANYEQYF. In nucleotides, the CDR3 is TGCAGCGTTGCTACAGCGAACTACGAGCAGTACTTC.

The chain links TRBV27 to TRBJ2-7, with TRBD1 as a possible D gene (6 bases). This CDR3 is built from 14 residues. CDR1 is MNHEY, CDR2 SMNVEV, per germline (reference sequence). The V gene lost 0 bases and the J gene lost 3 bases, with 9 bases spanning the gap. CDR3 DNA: TGTGCCAGCAGTTTATCGCCAGGGGTCTACGAGCAGTACTTC. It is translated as CASSLSPGVYEQYF.

The CDR3 DNA follows: TGCGCCAGCAGCCAAGGTCCCACCTCCTACAATGAGCAGTTCTTC. Translation gives CASSQGPTSYNEQFF. The chain is built from TRBV4-3 and TRBJ2-1; D uncertain. The germline gives CDR1 LGHNA, CDR2 YSLEER. V dropped 1 base and J dropped 0 bases, with 7 bases sitting between them. CDR3 length: 15 amino acids.

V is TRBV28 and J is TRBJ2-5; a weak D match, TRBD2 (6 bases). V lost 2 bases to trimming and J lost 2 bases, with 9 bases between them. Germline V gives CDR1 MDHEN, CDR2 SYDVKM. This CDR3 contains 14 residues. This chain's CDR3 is CASSLRDSQETQYF. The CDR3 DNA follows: TGTGCCAGCAGTTTAAGGGACTCTCAAGAGACCCAGTACTTC.

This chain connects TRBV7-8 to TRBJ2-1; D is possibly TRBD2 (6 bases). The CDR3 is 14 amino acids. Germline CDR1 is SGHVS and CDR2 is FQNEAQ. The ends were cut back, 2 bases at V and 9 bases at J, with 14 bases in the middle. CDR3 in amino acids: CASSLRILGGEQFF. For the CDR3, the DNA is TGTGCCAGCAGCTTACGGATACTGGGAGGTGAGCAGTTCTTC.

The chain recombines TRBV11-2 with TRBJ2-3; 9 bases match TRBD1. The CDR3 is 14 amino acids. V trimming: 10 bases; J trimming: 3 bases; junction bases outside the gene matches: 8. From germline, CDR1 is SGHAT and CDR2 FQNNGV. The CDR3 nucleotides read TGTGCCATCAATTCCGGGACAGGGACAGATACGCAGTATTTT. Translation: CAINSGTGTDTQYF.

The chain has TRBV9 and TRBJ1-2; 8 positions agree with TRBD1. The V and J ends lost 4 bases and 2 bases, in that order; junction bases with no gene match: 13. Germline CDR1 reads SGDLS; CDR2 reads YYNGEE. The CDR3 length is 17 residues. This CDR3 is CASSHPSPGQENYGYTF. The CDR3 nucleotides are TGTGCCAGCAGCCATCCCTCTCCGGGACAGGAAAACTATGGCTACACCTTC.

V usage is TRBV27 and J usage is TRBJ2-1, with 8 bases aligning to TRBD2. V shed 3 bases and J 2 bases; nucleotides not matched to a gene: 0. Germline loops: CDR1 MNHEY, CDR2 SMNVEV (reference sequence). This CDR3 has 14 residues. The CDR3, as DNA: TGTGCCAGCAGTTTTAGCGGGGCCTACAATGAGCAGTTCTTC. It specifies CASSFSGAYNEQFF.

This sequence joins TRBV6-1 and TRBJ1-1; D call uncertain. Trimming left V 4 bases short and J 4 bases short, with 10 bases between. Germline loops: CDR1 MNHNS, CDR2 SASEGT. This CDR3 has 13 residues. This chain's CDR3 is CASSVSGTTEAFF. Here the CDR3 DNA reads TGTGCCAGCAGTGTTTCAGGAACCACTGAAGCTTTCTTT.

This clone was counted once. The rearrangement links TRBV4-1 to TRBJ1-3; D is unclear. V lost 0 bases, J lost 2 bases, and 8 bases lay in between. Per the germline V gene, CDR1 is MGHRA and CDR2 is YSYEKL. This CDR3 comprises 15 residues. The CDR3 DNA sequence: TGCGCCAGCAGCCAAGAGACCGAACCTGGAAACACCATATATTTT. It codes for CASSQETEPGNTIYF.

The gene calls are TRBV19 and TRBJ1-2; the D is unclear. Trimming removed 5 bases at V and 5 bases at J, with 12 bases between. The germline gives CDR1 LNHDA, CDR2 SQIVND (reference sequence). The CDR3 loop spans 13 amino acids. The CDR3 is CASSPQDGYGYTF. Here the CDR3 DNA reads TGTGCCAGTAGTCCCCAGGACGGGTATGGCTACACCTTC.

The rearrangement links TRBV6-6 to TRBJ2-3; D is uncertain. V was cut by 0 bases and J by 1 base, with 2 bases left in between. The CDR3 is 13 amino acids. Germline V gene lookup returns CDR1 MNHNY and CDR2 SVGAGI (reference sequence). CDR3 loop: CASSYSGTDTQYF. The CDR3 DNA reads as TGTGCCAGCAGTTACTCCGGCACAGATACGCAGTATTTT.

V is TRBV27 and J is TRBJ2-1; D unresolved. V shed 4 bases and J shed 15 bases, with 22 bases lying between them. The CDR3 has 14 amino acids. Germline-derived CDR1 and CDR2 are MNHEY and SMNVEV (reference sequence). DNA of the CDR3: TGTGCCAGCAGTTCATTACCTTGGGCCCTACCCCGGTTCTTC. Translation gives CASSSLPWALPRFF.